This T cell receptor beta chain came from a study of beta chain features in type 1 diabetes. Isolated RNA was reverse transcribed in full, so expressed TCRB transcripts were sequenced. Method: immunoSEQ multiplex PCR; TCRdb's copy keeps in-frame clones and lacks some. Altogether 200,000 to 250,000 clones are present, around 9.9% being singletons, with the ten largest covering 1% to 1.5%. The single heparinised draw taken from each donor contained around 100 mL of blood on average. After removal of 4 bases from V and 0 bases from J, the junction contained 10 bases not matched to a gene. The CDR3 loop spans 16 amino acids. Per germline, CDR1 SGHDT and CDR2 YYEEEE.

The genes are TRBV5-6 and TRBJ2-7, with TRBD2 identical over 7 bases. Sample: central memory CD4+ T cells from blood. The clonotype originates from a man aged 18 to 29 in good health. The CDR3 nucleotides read TGTGCCAGCAGCCGCTGGGGAGGGCTTCTCTCCTACGAGCAGTACTTC. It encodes CASSRWGGLLSYEQYF. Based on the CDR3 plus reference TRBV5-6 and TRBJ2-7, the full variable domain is DAGVTQSPTHLIKTRGQQVTLRCSPKSGHDTVSWYQQALGQGPQFIFQYYEEEERQRGNFPDRFSGHQFPNYSSELNVNALLLGDSALYLCASSRWGGLLSYEQYFGPGTRLTVT.